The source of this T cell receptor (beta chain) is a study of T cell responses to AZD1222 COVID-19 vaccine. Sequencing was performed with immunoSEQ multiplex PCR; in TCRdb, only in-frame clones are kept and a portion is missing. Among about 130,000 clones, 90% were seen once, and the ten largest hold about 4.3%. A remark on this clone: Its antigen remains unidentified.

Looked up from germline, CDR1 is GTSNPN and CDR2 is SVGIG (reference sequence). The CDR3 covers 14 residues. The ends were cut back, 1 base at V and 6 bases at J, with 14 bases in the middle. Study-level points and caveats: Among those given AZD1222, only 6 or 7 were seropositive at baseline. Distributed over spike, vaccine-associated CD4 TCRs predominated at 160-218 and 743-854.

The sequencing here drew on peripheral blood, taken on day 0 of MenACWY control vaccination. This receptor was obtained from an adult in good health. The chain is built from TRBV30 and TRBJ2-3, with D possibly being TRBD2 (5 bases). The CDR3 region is CAWSGSGRRDTQYF. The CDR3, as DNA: TGTGCCTGGAGTGGATCGGGAAGGAGGGATACGCAGTATTTT.